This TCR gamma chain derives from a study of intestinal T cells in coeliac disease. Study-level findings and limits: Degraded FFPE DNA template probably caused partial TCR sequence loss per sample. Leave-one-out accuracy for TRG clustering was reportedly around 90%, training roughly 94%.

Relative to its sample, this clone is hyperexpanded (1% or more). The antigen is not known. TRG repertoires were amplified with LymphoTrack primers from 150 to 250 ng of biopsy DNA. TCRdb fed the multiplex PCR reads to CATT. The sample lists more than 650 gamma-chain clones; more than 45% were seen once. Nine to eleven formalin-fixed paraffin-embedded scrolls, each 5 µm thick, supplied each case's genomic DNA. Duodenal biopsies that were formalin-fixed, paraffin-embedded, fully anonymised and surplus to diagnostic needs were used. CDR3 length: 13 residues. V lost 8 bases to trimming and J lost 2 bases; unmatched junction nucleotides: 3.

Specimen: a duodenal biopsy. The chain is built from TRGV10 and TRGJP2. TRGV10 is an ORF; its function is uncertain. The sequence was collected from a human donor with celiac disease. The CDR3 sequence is CAAWESSDWIKTF. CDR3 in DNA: TGTGCTGCGTGGGAGAGTAGTGATTGGATCAAGACGTTT.